The T cell receptor beta chain under discussion was sequenced for a study of shared clonotypes between healthy human individuals (dated by TCRdb to 2019 to 2021). Study-wide context: Three men and a couple of women, aged 18 to 49 years, made up the cohort. Per donor, leukapheresis produced somewhere between about 0.94 and 9.5 billion PBMCs. Per donor, three plates each were used for CD4 naive and CD4 memory, two for CD8 naive, and one for CD8 memory. Blood TCR repertoires of several healthy adults were deeply sequenced to estimate repertoire size and the extent of clonotype sharing between individuals. To increase sequencing depth and limit assay-specific biases, TCR repertoire library preparation and sequencing were carried out by different laboratories using diverse techniques. Results and caveats for the whole study, not just this receptor: Pairwise subsampling indicated that sequencing depth was expected to affect the degree of clonotype sharing among donors. The small number of donors limited the genetic and exposure-history diversity represented. Sharing across several donors was observed for around 5% of naive CD4, less than 4% of naive CD8, about 2.3% of memory CD4, and roughly 0.4% of memory CD8 clonotypes. Incomplete sequencing was indicated by rarefaction of sorted-subset datasets, despite the large sequencing depth. Naive subsets generally had larger estimated clonotype richness than memory subsets. Higher generation probabilities were observed for clonotypes shared by all four sorted-subset donors than for non-shared clonotypes. Sampling was restricted to blood, and TCR repertoires in tissues likely differ from the TCR repertoires found in blood.

Using the deep immunoSEQ assay, TCR CDR3 regions were amplified from genomic DNA by multiplex PCR. Extracted genomic DNA from each cell subset was spread evenly across all wells of several immunoSEQ 96-well plates, with each plate serving as a replicate. For sorted subsets, each replicate PCR was loaded with approximately 200 ng genomic DNA, equivalent to 30,000 or so T cell genomes. Purified libraries were quantified with a Qubit 3.0 fluorometer, sized on a Bioanalyzer 2100, and re-quantified with the KAPA Library Quantification kit. Every immunoSEQ 96-well plate was sequenced on a separate single-read 150-cycle Illumina NextSeq 550 flow cell. As for how the authors treated the data: Because the immunoSEQ output held only junctional sequences and lacked quality scores, the filtering could not match the filtering applied to full-length reads. Sequences were annotated with PyIR, a Python wrapper for IgBLAST v1.9, and V/J genes and CDR3 were assigned using IMGT germline references. Reads were removed for weak V/J assignments (E-value above 1e-6), missing CDR3, stop codons, out-of-frame junctions, or ambiguous translated residues. V3J clonotypes were defined as sequences sharing the same inferred V gene, J gene, and CDR3 amino acid sequence. The percentage overlap between two repertoires was calculated by dividing the number of shared unique clonotypes by the size of the smaller repertoire. RTK rarefaction, the Chao1 estimator, and Recon v2.1 estimates of unobserved clonotypes were used to assess repertoire richness. For all TCRbeta clonotypes obtained by the gDNA method from a handful of donors, generation probabilities were computed with OLGA. TCRdb provides this immuneACCESS table in a form limited to in-frame rearrangements. Some clones are lacking; in checked studies, under half of them reflect an unresolved V gene, and why the rest are absent is not known. V, J and clone size were drawn from that table, and D and trimming were deduced from the DNA. Present in this sample are about 2 million clones, over 85% of which were seen just once. 0.9% to 1.4% of the sample lies in the top ten.

Germline trimming: 7 bases from V, 4 bases from J; junction bases outside gene matches: 7. The cysteine opens and the phenylalanine closes a CDR3 of 13 amino acids. Left in the record is the CDR3 DNA by itself, 39 bases read in frame from the first base. The germline V gene supplies CDR1 SQVTM and CDR2 ANQGSEA. CD8 naive samples were obtained by positive selection for CCR7 among CD45RO-negative cells, yielding a CD45RA+CCR7+ population from which TemRA cells were excluded. Healthy HIV-negative adults with no recently reported acute infections or vaccinations were included as donors. Every donor was a Caucasian adult residing in Nashville, Tennessee, USA. Blood was obtained by leukapheresis, after which PBMCs were separated by Ficoll-Histopaque density gradient centrifugation and cryopreserved in liquid nitrogen vapor phase. Purity and quantity of every magnetically sorted T cell population were checked by analytical flow cytometry. Each sorted fraction had its genomic DNA isolated and then quantified by UV absorbance on a Nanodrop 2000c.

As concerns this clone: This clone's antigen is unknown. No qualities accompany the bases; no much larger clone lies one base away.

The sequence links TRBV29-1 to TRBJ2-3, with 8 bases matching TRBD2. The clonotype was recovered from a man between 18 and 29 years old in good health. Material for sequencing was naive CD8+ T cells sorted from blood. Read against the paper, the sample's cell subset or site label means: CD45RA+CCR7+. The CDR3 protein is CSGFAGGSDTQYF. The nucleotides read TGCAGCGGTTTCGCGGGAGGATCAGATACGCAGTATTTT.